The 11 T cell receptor beta chains below were found in one sample sequenced in a study of cytomegalovirus exposure and HLA in healthy donors. PCR was performed using 60 Vbeta and 13 Jbeta primers. Clones were read by immunoSEQ multiplex PCR, and TCRdb kept only the in-frame ones, dropping some. The repertoire holds 75,000 to 90,000 clones, with about 77% as singletons. Sequenced: PBMCs. Receptors were obtained from a man in his fifties in good health and CMV-seronegative.

The chain is built from TRBV2 and TRBJ2-7, with 9 bases matching TRBD1. This CDR3 region has 15 residues. Germline CDR1 is SNHLY and CDR2 is FYNNEI. V trimming: 10 bases; J trimming: 2 bases; junction bases outside the gene matches: 12. The CDR3 spells CATNRPTGGAYEQYF. CDR3 DNA: TGTGCCACCAACCGCCCGACAGGGGGGGCCTACGAGCAGTACTTC.

This clone appeared a single time. The V gene is TRBV19, the J gene TRBJ1-5; the D is unclear. Germline values: CDR1 LNHDA, CDR2 SQIVND (reference sequence). CDR3 length equals 16 residues. Trimming stripped 0 bases from V and 1 base from J, with 10 bases between. This CDR3 reads CASSIDGGKSNQPQHF. The CDR3 DNA is TGTGCCAGTAGTATAGATGGAGGGAAAAGCAATCAGCCCCAGCATTTT.

The chain combines TRBV27 with TRBJ2-7; tentative D call: TRBD1 (6 bases). The CDR3 has 11 amino acids. Trimming shortened V by 4 bases and J by 9 bases, and 10 bases separated the two germline ends. Germline V gene lookup returns CDR1 MNHEY and CDR2 SMNVEV (reference sequence). CDR3 coding DNA: TGTGCCAGCAGTTACAGGGATGTGCAGTACTTC. This codes for CASSYRDVQYF.

The rearrangement uses TRBV7-6 and TRBJ2-5; TRBD1 agrees at 8 bases. The CDR3 totals 15 residues. After removal of 1 base from V and 5 bases from J, the junction contained 6 bases not matched to a gene. CDR1 SGHVS and CDR2 FNYEAQ come from the germline V gene. CDR3 sequence (DNA): TGTGCCAGCAGCTTAGTGCCAGGGGGCGGTGAGACCCAGTACTTC. Protein product: CASSLVPGGGETQYF. Based on the CDR3 plus reference TRBV7-6 and TRBJ2-5, the full variable domain is GAGVSQSPRYKVTKRGQDVALRCDPISGHVSLYWYRQALGQGPEFLTYFNYEAQQDKSGLPNDRFSAERPEGSISTLTIQRTEQRDSAMYRCASSLVPGGGETQYFGPGTRLLVL.

The sample holds a few counts of this clone. V and J are TRBV4-3 and TRBJ1-6, with 7 bases matching TRBD1. The CDR3 runs to 16 residues. V was pared by 4 bases and J by 5 bases, with 8 bases of the junction left unmatched. CDR1 is LGHNA and CDR2 is YSLEER in the germline V gene. CDR3 sequence: CASSRQPQGDNSPLHF. The CDR3 DNA sequence: TGCGCCAGCAGCCGCCAACCCCAGGGGGATAATTCACCCCTCCACTTT.

The chain carries TRBV5-5 and TRBJ1-2; D may be TRBD1 (6 bases). The CDR3 covers 13 residues. Germline V gives CDR1 SGHKS, CDR2 YYEKEE (reference sequence). Trimming removed 5 bases at V and 0 bases at J, with 8 bases between. The CDR3 DNA reads as TGTGCCAGCAGGGGGGCTTCTAACTATGGCTACACCTTC. Its translation: CASRGASNYGYTF.

V gene TRBV30 combines with J gene TRBJ1-2; D uncertain. Germline V gives CDR1 GTSNPN, CDR2 SVGIG (reference sequence). Trimming stripped 7 bases from V and 9 bases from J, with 15 bases between. The CDR3 has 11 residues. The CDR3, as DNA: TGTGCCTCCAAAAACAGCATCAGCTACACCTTC. This codes for CASKNSISYTF.

This clone was counted a single time. The J gene is TRBJ1-2, the V gene TRBV29-1, with TRBD1 matching 9 bases. The germline V gene encodes CDR1 SQVTM and CDR2 ANQGSEA. CDR3 length: 14 amino acids. Trimming took 4 bases from V and 7 from J; bases not matched to a gene: 10. The CDR3 loop is CSVAGTGSWGGYTF. In nucleotides, the CDR3 is TGCAGCGTTGCAGGGACAGGGAGCTGGGGTGGCTACACCTTC.

This chain links TRBV7-9 with TRBJ1-3; D unclear. V was cut by 1 base and J by 0 bases, with 4 bases left in between. The CDR3 consists of 14 residues. The germline CDR1 and CDR2 sequences are SEHNR and FQNEAQ (reference sequence). This CDR3 is CASSLDTSGNTIYF. DNA of the CDR3: TGTGCCAGCAGCTTAGACACCTCTGGAAACACCATATATTTT.

This clone was found a few times. The chain joins TRBV30 to TRBJ1-6, with D perhaps TRBD1 (6 bases). This CDR3 is 15 amino acids long. Germline assignment: CDR1 GTSNPN and CDR2 SVGIG (reference sequence). Deletions cut 0 bases from V and 7 bases from J, with 13 bases between. The CDR3 loop reads CAWSVQTGQNSPLHF. The CDR3 coding sequence is TGTGCCTGGAGTGTACAAACAGGGCAAAATTCACCCCTCCACTTT.

This chain links TRBV6-1 with TRBJ1-5, with 8 bases aligning to TRBD1. V lost 6 bases and J lost 6; bases outside the gene matches: 10. The CDR3 runs to 15 residues. Germline CDR1 and CDR2: MNHNS and SASEGT. The CDR3 coding sequence is TGTGCCAGCAGACCGACAGGGGCGCTGGGTCAGCCCCAGCATTTT. Its protein is CASRPTGALGQPQHF.